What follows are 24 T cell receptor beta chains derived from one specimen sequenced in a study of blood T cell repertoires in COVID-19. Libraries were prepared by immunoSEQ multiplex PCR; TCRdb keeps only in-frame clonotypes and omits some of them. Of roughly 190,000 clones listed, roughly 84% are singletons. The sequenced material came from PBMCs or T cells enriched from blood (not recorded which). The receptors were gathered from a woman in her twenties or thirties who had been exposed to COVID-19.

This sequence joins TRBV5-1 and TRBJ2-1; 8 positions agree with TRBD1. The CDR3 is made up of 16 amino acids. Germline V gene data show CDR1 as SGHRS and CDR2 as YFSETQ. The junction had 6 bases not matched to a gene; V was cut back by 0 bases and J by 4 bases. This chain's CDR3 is CASSLGVRGPYNEQFF. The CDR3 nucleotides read TGCGCCAGCAGCTTGGGCGTCAGGGGGCCTTACAATGAGCAGTTCTTC.

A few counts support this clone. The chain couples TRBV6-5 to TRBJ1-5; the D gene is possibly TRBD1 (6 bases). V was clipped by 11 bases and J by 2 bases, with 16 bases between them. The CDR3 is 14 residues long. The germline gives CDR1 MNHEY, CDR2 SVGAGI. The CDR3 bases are TGTGCCGGACGCAGGGCAGGGGGCAATCAGCCCCAGCATTTT. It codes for CAGRRAGGNQPQHF.

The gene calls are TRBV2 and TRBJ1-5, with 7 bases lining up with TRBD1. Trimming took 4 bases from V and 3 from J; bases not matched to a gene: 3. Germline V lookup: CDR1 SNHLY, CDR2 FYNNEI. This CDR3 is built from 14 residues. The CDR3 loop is CASSAGQSNQPQHF. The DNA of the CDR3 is TGTGCCAGCAGTGCGGGACAGTCCAATCAGCCCCAGCATTTT.

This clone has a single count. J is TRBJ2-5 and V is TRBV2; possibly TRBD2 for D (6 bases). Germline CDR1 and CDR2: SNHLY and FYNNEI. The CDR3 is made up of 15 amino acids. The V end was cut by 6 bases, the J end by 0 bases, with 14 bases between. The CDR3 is CASSGDGDYQETQYF. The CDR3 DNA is TGTGCCAGCAGCGGTGATGGGGACTACCAAGAGACCCAGTACTTC.

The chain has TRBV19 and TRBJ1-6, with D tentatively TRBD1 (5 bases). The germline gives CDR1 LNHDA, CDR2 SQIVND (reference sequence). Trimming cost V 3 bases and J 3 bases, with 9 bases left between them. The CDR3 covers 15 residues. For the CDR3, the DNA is TGTGCCAGTAGTATTCAGGGATACTATAATTCACCCCTCCACTTT. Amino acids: CASSIQGYYNSPLHF.

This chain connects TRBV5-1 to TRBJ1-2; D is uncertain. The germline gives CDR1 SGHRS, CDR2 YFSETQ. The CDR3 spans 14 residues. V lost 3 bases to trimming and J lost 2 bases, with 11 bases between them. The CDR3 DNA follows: TGCGCCAGCAGCTCAGAGACAAAGAACTATGGCTACACCTTC. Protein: CASSSETKNYGYTF.

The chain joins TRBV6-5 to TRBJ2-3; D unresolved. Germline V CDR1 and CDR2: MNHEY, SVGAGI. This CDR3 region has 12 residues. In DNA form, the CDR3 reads TGTGGCGTGGCGGTTAGCACAGATACGCAGTATTTT. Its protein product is CGVAVSTDTQYF.

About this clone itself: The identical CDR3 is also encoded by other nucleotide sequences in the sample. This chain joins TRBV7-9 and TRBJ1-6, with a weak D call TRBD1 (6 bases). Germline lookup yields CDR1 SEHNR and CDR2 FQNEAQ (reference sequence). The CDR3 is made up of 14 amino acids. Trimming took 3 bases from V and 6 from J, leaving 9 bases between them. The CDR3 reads CASSLGGLNSPLHF. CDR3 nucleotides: TGTGCCAGCAGCTTGGGGGGGCTTAATTCACCCCTCCACTTT.

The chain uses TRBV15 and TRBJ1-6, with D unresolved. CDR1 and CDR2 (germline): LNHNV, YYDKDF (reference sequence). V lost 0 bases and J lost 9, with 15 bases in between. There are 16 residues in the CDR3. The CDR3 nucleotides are TGTGCCACCAGCAGAGATCTAGCCGAAGGTGGTTCACCCCTCCACTTT. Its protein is CATSRDLAEGGSPLHF.

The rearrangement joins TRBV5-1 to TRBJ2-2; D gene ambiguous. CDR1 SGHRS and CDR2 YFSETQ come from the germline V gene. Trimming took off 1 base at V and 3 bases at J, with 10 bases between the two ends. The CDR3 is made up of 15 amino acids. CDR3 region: CASSLINLDTGELFF. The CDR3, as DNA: TGCGCCAGCAGCTTGATTAACTTAGACACCGGGGAGCTGTTTTTT.

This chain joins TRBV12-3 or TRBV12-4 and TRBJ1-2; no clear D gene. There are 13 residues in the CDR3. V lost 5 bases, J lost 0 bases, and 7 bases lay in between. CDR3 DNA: TGTGCCAGCAGTCCACTTACTAACTATGGCTACACCTTC. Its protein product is CASSPLTNYGYTF.

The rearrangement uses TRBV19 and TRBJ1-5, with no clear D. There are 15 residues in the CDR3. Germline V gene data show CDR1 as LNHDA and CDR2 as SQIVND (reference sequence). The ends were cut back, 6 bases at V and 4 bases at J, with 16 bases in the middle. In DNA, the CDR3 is TGTGCCAGTAGGCAGGACTTAAGGGAAAATCAGCCCCAGCATTTT. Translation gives CASRQDLRENQPQHF.

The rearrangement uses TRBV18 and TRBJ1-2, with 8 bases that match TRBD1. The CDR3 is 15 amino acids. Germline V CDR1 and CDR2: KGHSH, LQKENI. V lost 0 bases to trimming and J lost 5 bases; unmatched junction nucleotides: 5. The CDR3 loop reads CASSPPTGTGYGYTF. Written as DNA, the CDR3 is TGTGCCAGCTCACCACCGACGGGGACAGGTTATGGCTACACCTTC.

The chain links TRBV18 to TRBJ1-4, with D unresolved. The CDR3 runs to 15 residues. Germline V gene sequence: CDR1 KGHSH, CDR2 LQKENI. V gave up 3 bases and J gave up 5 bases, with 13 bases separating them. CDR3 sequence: CASSPDQVLNEKLFF. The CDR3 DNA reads TGTGCCAGCTCACCCGATCAGGTCCTCAATGAAAAACTGTTTTTT.

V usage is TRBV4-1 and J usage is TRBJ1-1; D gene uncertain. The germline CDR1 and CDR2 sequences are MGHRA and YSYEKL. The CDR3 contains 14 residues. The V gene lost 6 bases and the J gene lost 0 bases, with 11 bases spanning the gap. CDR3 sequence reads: CASRTSDLNTEAFF. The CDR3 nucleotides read TGCGCCAGCAGAACTTCCGACTTGAACACTGAAGCTTTCTTT.

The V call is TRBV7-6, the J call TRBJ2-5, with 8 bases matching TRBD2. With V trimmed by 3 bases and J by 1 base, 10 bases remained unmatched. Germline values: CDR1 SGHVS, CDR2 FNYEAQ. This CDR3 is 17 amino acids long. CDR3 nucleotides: TGTGCCAGCAGCTTCCGCTGGGCGGGGGGCCGCCAAGAGACCCAGTACTTC. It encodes CASSFRWAGGRQETQYF.

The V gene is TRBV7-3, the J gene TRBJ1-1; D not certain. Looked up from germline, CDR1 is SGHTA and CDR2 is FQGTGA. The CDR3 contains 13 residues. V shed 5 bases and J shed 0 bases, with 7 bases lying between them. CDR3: CASSAQMNTEAFF. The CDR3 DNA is TGTGCCAGCAGCGCACAAATGAACACTGAAGCTTTCTTT.

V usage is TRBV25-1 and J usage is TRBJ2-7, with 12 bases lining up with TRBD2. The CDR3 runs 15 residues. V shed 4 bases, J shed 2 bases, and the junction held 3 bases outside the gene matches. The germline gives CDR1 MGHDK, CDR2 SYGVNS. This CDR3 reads CASSASSGGAYEQYF. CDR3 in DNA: TGTGCCAGCAGTGCCTCTAGCGGGGGGGCCTACGAGCAGTACTTC.

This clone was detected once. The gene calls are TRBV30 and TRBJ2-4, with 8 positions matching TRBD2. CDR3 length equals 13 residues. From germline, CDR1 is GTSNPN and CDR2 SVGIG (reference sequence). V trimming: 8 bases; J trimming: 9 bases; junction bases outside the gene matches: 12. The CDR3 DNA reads TGTGCCCAGCGGGGGAAGGGAGTAGGCATTCAGTACTTC. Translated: CAQRGKGVGIQYF.

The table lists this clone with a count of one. This chain's CDR3 is CASSQDPETQYF. DNA of the CDR3: TGTGCCAGCAGCCAAGATCCGGAGACCCAGTACTTC. The chain uses TRBV3-1 (or the pseudogene TRBV3-2) and TRBJ2-5, with D hard to call. Germline-derived CDR1 and CDR2 are LGHDT and YNNKEL (reference sequence). V lost 0 bases and J 5 bases, leaving 4 bases between the germline ends. CDR3 length equals 12 residues.

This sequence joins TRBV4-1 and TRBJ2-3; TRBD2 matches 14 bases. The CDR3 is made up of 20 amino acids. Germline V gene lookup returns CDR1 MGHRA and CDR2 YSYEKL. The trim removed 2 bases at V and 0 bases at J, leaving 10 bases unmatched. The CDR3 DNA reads TGCGCCAGCAGCCAACCTCCGGGACTAGCGGGGGCCTTTAGCACAGATACGCAGTATTTT. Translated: CASSQPPGLAGAFSTDTQYF.

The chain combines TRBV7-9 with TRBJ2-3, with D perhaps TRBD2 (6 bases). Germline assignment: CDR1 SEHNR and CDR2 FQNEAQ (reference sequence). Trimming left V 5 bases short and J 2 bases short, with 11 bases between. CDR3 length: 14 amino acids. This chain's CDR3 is CASSPRTITDTQYF. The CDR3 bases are TGTGCCAGCAGCCCCCGGACTATCACAGATACGCAGTATTTT.

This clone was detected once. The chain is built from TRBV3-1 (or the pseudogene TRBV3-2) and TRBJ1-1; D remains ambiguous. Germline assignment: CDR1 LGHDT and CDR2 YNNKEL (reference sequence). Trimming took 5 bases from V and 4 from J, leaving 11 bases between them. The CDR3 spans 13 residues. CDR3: CASSFPRATEAFF. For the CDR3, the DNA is TGTGCCAGCAGCTTTCCGAGGGCCACTGAAGCTTTCTTT.

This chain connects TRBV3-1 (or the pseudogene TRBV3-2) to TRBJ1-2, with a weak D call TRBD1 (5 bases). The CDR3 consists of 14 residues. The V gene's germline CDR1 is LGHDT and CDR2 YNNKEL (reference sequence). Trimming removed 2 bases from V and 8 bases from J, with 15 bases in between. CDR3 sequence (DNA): TGTGCCAGCAGCCAAAGGGGTTTGGCTGTAGGCTACACCTTC. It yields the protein CASSQRGLAVGYTF.